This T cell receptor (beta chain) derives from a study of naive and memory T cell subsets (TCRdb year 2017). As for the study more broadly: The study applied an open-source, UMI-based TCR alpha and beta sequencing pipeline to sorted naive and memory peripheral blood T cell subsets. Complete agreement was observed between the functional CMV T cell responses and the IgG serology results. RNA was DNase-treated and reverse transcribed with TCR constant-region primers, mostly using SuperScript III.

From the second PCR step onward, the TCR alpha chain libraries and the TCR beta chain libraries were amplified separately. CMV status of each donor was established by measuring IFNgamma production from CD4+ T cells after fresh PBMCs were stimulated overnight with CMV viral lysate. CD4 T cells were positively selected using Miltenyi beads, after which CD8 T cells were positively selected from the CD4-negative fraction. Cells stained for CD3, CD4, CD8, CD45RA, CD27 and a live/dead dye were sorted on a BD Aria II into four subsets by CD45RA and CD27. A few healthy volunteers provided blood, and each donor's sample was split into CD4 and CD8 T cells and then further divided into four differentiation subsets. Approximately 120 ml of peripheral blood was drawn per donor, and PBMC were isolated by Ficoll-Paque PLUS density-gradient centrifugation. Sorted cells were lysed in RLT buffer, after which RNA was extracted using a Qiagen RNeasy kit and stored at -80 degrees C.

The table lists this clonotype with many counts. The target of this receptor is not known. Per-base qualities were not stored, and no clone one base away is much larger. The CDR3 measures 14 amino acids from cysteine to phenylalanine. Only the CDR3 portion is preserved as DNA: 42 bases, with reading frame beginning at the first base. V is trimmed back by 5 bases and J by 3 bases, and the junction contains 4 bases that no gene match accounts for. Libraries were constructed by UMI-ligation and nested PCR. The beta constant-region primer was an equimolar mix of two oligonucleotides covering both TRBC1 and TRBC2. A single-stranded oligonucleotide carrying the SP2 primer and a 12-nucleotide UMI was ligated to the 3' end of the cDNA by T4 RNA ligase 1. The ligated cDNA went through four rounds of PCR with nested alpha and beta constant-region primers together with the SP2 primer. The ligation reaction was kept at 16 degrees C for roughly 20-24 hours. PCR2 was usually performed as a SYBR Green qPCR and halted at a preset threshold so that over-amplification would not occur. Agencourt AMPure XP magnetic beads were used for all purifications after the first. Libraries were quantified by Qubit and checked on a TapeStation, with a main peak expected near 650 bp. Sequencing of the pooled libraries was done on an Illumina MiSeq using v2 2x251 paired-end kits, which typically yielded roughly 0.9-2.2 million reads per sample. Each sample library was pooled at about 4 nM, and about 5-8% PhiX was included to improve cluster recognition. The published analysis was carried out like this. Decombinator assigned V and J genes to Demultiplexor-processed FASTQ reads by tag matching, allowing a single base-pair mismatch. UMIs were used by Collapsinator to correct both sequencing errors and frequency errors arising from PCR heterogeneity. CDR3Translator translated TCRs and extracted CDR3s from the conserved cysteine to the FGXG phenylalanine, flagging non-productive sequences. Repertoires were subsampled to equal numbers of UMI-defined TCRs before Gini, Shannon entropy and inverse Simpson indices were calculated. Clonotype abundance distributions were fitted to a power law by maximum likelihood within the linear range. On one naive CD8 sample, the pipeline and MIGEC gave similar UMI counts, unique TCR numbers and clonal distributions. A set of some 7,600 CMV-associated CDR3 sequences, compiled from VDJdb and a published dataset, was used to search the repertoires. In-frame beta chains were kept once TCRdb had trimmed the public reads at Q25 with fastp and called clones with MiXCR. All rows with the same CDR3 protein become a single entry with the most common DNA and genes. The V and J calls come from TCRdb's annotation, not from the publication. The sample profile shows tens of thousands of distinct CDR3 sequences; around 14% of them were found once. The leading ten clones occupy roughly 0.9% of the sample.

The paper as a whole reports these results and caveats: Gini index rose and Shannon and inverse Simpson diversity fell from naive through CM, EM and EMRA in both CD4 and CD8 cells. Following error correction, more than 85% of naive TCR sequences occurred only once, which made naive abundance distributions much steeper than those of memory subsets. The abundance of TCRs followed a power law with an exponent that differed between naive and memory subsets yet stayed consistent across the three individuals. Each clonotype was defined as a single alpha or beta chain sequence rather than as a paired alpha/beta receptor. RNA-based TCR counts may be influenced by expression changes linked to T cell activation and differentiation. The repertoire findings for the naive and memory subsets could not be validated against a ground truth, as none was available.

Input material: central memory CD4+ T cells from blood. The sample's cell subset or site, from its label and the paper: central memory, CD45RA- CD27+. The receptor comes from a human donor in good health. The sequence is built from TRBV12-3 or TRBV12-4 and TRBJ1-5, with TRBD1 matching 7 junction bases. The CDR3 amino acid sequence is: CASSRGQVNQPQHF. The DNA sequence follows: TGTGCCAGCAGTCGTGGACAGGTCAATCAGCCCCAGCATTTT.